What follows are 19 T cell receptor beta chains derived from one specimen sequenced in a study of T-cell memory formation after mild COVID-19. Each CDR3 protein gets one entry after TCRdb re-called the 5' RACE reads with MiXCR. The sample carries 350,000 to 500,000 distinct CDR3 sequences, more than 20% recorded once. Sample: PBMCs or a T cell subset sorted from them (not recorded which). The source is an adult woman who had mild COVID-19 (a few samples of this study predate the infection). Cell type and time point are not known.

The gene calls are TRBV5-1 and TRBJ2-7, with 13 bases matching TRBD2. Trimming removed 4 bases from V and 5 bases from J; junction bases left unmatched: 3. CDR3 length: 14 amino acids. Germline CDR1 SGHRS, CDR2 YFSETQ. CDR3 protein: CASSPGLAGDEQYF. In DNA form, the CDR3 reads TGCGCCAGCAGCCCCGGACTAGCGGGAGACGAGCAGTACTTC.

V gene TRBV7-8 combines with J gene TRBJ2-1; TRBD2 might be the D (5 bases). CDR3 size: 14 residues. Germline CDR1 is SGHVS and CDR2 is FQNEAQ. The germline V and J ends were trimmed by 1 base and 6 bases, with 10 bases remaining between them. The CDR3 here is CASSLVNGVNEQFF. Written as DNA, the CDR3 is TGTGCCAGCAGCTTAGTGAACGGGGTCAATGAGCAGTTCTTC.

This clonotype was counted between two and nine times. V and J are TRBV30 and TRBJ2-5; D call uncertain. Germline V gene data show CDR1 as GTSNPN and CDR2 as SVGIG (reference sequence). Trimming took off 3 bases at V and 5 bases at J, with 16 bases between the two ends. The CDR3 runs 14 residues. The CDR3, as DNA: TGTGCCTGGAGCCTTCCTAAAAATGGGGAGACCCAGTACTTC. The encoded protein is CAWSLPKNGETQYF.

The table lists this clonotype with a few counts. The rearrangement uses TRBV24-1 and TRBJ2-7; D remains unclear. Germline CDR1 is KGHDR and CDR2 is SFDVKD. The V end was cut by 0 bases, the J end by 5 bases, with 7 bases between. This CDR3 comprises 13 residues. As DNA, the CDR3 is TGTGCCACCAGTGATTTGGGGCAGGACGAGCAGTACTTC. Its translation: CATSDLGQDEQYF.

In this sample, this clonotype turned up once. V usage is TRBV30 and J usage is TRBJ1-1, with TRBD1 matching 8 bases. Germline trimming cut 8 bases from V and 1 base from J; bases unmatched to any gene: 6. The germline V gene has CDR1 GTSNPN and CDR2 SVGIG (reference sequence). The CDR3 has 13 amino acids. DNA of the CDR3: TGTGCCCTTCGAGGACAGGGGAACACTGAAGCTTTCTTT. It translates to CALRGQGNTEAFF.

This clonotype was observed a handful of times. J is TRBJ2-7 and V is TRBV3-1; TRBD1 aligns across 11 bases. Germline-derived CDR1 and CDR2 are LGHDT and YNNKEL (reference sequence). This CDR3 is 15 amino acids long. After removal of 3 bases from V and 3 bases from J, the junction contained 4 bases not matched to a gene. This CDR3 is CASSHTGTGGYEQYF. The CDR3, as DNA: TGTGCCAGCAGCCACACCGGGACAGGGGGCTACGAGCAGTACTTC.

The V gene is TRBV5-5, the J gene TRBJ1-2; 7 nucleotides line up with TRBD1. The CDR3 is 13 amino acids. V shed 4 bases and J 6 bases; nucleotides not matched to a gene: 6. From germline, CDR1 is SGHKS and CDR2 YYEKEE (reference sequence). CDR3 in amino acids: CASSATGLDGYTF. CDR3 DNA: TGTGCCAGCAGCGCGACAGGGTTAGATGGCTACACCTTC.

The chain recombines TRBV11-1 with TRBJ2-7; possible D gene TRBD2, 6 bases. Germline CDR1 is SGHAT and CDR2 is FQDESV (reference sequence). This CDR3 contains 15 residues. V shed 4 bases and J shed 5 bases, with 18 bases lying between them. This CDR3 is CASSWRDGKANEQYF. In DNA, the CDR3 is TGTGCCAGCAGCTGGCGGGACGGGAAGGCTAACGAGCAGTACTTC.

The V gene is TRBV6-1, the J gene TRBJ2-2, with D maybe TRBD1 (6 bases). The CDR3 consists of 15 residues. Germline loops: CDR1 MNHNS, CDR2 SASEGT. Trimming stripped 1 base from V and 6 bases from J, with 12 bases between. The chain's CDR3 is CASSEEQGSPGELFF. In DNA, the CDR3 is TGTGCCAGCAGTGAAGAACAGGGATCCCCCGGGGAGCTGTTTTTT.

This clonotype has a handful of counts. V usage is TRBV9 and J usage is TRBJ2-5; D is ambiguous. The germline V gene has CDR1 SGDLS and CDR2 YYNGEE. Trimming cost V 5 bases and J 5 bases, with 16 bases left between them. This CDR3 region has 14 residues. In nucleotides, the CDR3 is TGTGCCAGCAGTTCGGACCTTGGGCCTGAGACCCAGTACTTC. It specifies CASSSDLGPETQYF.

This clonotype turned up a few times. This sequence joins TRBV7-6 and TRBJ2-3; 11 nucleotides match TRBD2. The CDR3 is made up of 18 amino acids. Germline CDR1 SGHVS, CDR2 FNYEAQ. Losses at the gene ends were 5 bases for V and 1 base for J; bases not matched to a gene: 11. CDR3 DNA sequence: TGTGCCAGCAGCCCTAGCGGGAGGACCCTAATCGGCACAGATACGCAGTATTTT. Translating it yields CASSPSGRTLIGTDTQYF.

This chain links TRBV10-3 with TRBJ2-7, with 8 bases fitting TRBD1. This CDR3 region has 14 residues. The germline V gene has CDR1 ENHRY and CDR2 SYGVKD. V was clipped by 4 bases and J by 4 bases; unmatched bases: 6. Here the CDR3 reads CAISVDRGPYEQYF. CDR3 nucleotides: TGTGCCATCAGTGTTGACAGGGGACCATACGAGCAGTACTTC.

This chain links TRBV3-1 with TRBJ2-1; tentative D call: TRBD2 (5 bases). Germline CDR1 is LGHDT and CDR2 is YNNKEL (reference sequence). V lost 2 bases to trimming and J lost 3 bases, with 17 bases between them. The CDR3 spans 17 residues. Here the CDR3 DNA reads TGTGCCAGCAGCCAACCAGGACTTTTCTCATACTACAATGAGCAGTTCTTC. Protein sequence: CASSQPGLFSYYNEQFF.

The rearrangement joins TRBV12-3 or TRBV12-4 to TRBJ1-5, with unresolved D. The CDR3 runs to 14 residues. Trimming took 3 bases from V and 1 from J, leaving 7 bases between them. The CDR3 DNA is TGTGCCAGCAGTTTGGCGGCGAGCAATCAGCCCCAGCATTTT. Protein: CASSLAASNQPQHF.

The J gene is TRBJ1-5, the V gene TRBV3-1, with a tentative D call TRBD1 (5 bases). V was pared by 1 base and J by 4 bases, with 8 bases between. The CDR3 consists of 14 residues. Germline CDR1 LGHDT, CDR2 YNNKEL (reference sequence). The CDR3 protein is CASSQGAGNQPQHF. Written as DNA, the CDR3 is TGTGCCAGCAGCCAAGGGGCAGGGAATCAGCCCCAGCATTTT.

The CDR3 sequence is CASGNGYEQYF. The CDR3 DNA follows: TGCGCCAGCGGAAACGGATACGAGCAGTACTTC. This chain joins TRBV5-1 and TRBJ2-7; the D is unclear. CDR1 and CDR2 (germline): SGHRS, YFSETQ. CDR3 length equals 11 residues. Trimming shortened V by 7 bases and J by 4 bases, and 9 bases separated the two germline ends.

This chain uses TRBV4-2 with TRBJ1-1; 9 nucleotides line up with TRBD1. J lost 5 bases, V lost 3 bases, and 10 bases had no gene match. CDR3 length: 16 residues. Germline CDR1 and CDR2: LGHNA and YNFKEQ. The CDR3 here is CASSQTDRDRATEAFF. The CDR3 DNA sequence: TGTGCCAGCAGCCAGACCGACCGGGACAGGGCTACTGAAGCTTTCTTT.

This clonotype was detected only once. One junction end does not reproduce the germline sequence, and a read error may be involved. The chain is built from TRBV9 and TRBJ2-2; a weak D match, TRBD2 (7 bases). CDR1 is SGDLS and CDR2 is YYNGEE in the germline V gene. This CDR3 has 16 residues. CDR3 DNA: TGTGACAGCAGCGGGAACAGGGTTATCGACACCGGGGAGCTGTTTTTT. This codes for CDSSGNRVIDTGELFF.

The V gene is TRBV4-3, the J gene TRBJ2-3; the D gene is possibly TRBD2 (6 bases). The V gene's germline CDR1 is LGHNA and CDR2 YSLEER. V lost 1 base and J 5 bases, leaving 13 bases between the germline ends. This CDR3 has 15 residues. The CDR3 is CASSQGLVGLDTQYF. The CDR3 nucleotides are TGCGCCAGCAGCCAAGGACTAGTCGGGCTAGATACGCAGTATTTT.